A single sample gave rise to the 11 T cell receptor beta chains below, sequenced in a study of cytomegalovirus exposure and HLA in healthy donors. Vbeta (60) and Jbeta (13) primers were used in the PCR. Profiling relied on immunoSEQ multiplex PCR, and the TCRdb table lists in-frame clones only, not all of them. The sample carries 150,000 to 200,000 clones, around 80% recorded once. The sample comprised PBMCs. Receptor source: a woman younger than 35 in good health and CMV-seropositive.

About this clone itself: At one end, the junction sequence differs from germline, possibly due to a read error. This chain uses TRBV7-9 with TRBJ1-2; tentative D call: TRBD1 (5 bases). The CDR3 is 16 residues long. The germline V gene has CDR1 SEHNR and CDR2 FQNEAQ (reference sequence). The CDR3 nucleotides read TGTTCCAGCAGCTTATGGGTGGGGGGAGAGGGCTATGGCTACACCTTC. Protein: CSSSLWVGGEGYGYTF.

The V call is TRBV28, the J call TRBJ2-3; weak D call: TRBD1 (8 bases). Germline values: CDR1 MDHEN, CDR2 SYDVKM. There are 15 residues in the CDR3. V gave up 4 bases and J gave up 3 bases, with 14 bases separating them. DNA of the CDR3: TGTGCCAGCAGTTCCGGACAGGGAGGGACAGATACGCAGTATTTT. This translates into CASSSGQGGTDTQYF.

The chain combines TRBV9 with TRBJ2-6, with D maybe TRBD1 (6 bases). The germline gives CDR1 SGDLS, CDR2 YYNGEE. V was shortened by 3 bases and J by 4 bases, with 20 bases between the two germline ends. The CDR3 totals 18 residues. The chain's CDR3 is CASSAEDSAWLGANVLTF. CDR3 DNA sequence: TGTGCCAGCAGCGCTGAGGACAGCGCTTGGTTGGGGGCCAACGTCCTGACTTTC.

The rearrangement links TRBV7-2 to TRBJ2-5; 9 bases line up with TRBD1. The V gene end was trimmed by 9 bases and the J gene end by 7 bases; junction bases not matched to a gene: 12. The CDR3 runs to 14 residues. Germline-derived CDR1 and CDR2 are SGHTA and FQGNSA. CDR3 loop: CASETGGGIGTQYF. CDR3 DNA: TGTGCCAGTGAGACAGGGGGAGGAATTGGGACCCAGTACTTC.

This sequence joins TRBV7-9 and TRBJ2-1; 11 nucleotides match TRBD1. Germline values: CDR1 SEHNR, CDR2 FQNEAQ (reference sequence). The CDR3 has 18 amino acids. The trim removed 5 bases at V and 2 bases at J, leaving 11 bases unmatched. The CDR3: CASSQTYGQGATYNEQFF. DNA of the CDR3: TGTGCCAGCAGCCAAACATATGGACAGGGGGCAACCTACAATGAGCAGTTCTTC.

The V call is TRBV7-9, the J call TRBJ1-2; D is ambiguous. Per germline, CDR1 SEHNR and CDR2 FQNEAQ (reference sequence). The V end was cut by 5 bases, the J end by 3 bases, with 16 bases between. The CDR3 has 15 residues. The CDR3 DNA is TGTGCCAGCAGCCTCGGTGAGGTGAACCACTATGGCTACACCTTC. Translating it yields CASSLGEVNHYGYTF.

This clone was detected once. The rearrangement uses TRBV9 and TRBJ2-1, with TRBD2 as a possible D gene (5 bases). The V gene lost 6 bases and the J gene lost 10 bases, with 20 bases spanning the gap. Germline V gene lookup returns CDR1 SGDLS and CDR2 YYNGEE. CDR3 length equals 14 residues. This chain's CDR3 is CASTSSLAGGEQFF. For the CDR3, the DNA is TGTGCCAGCACCTCTTCATTGGCGGGCGGGGAGCAGTTCTTC.

V is TRBV5-1 and J is TRBJ1-3, with D perhaps TRBD1 (5 bases). Germline loops: CDR1 SGHRS, CDR2 YFSETQ. CDR3 length: 15 residues. V gave up 0 bases and J gave up 2 bases, with 9 bases separating them. The CDR3: CASSLVLGAGNTIYF. The CDR3 DNA is TGCGCCAGCAGCTTGGTGTTAGGGGCTGGAAACACCATATATTTT.

V and J are TRBV5-4 and TRBJ2-1; 8 bases are shared with TRBD1. Germline-derived CDR1 and CDR2 are SGHNT and YYREEE (reference sequence). Trimming removed 0 bases from V and 4 bases from J; junction bases left unmatched: 3. The CDR3 loop spans 15 amino acids. The CDR3 region is CASSLDRGAYNEQFF. The DNA of the CDR3 is TGTGCCAGCAGCTTGGACAGGGGGGCATACAATGAGCAGTTCTTC.

The chain carries TRBV5-1 and TRBJ1-6; 9 nucleotides match TRBD1. This CDR3 region has 15 residues. The ends lost 4 bases at V and 8 bases at J; junction bases unmatched: 7. Germline values: CDR1 SGHRS, CDR2 YFSETQ. The CDR3: CASSLRTGDDSPLHF. CDR3 nucleotide sequence: TGCGCCAGCAGCCTACGGACAGGGGATGATTCACCCCTCCACTTT.

This chain joins TRBV7-2 and TRBJ2-1, with a possible D match to TRBD2 (5 bases). The ends were cut back, 5 bases at V and 2 bases at J, with 16 bases in the middle. The CDR3 covers 16 residues. CDR1 is SGHTA and CDR2 is FQGNSA in the germline V gene. The DNA of the CDR3 is TGTGCCAGCAGCCCCGGACGGAGGATAACCTACAATGAGCAGTTCTTC. Protein product: CASSPGRRITYNEQFF.